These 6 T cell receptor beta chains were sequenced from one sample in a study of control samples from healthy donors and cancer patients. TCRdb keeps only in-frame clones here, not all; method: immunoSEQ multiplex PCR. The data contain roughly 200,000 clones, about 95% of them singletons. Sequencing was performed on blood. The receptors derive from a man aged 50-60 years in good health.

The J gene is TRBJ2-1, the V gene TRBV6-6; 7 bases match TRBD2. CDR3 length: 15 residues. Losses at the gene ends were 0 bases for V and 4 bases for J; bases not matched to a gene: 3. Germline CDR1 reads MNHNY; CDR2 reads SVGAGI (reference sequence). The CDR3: CASSYSDSGYNEQFF. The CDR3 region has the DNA TGTGCCAGCAGTTACTCGGATAGCGGGTACAATGAGCAGTTCTTC.

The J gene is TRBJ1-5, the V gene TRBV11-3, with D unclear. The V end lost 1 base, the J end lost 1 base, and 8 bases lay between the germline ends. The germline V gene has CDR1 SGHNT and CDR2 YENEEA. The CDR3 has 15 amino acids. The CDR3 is CASSLVQKSNQPQHF. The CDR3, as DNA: TGTGCCAGCAGCTTAGTCCAGAAAAGCAATCAGCCCCAGCATTTT.

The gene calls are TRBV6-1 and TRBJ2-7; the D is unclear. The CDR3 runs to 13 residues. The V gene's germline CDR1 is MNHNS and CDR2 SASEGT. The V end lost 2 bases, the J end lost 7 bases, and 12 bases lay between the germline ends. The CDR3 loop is CASSENKLREQYV. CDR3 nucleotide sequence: TGTGCCAGCAGTGAAAATAAGCTAAGGGAGCAGTACGTC.

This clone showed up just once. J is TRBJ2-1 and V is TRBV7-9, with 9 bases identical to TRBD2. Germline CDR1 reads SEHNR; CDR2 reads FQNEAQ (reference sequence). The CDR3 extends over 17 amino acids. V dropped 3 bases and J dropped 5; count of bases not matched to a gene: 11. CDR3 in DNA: TGTGCCAGCAGCTTCCCTCTTATAGGCGGGGGGGACAATGAGCAGTTCTTC. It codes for CASSFPLIGGGDNEQFF.

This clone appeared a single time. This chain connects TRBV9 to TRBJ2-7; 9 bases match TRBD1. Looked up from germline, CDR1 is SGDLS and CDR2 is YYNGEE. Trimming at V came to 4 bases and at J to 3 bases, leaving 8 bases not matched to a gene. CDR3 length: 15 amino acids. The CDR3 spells CASSPGQGLYYEQYF. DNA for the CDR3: TGTGCCAGCAGCCCCGGACAGGGGCTTTACTACGAGCAGTACTTC.

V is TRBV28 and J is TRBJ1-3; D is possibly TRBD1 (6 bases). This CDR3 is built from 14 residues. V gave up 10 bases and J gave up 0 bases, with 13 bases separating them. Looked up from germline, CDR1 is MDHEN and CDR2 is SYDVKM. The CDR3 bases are TGTGCCATCTTAGGAGGGGGCTCTGGAAACACCATATATTTT. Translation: CAILGGGSGNTIYF.